This paragraph covers one TCR beta chain sequence. TCRdb keeps only in-frame clones here, not all; method: immunoSEQ multiplex PCR. The table shows about 210,000 clones, with about 86% occurring only once. These data belong to a study of blood T cell repertoires in COVID-19. Study background: The United States, Italy and Spain supplied acute and convalescent COVID-19 samples. Sample material is recorded as cDNA or gDNA derived from T cells, B-cell-depleted T cells, or PBMCs.

V lost 3 bases, J lost 8 bases, and 5 bases stayed unmatched. The CDR3 is 15 amino acids. CDR1 MGHDK and CDR2 SYGVNS come from the germline V gene. Source material: PBMCs or T cells enriched from blood (not recorded which). V and J are TRBV25-1 and TRBJ2-2, with 11 positions matching TRBD1. The origin of this receptor is a woman aged 50 to 65 with acute COVID-19. The chain's CDR3 is CASSEDRGRPGELFF. The CDR3 DNA reads TGTGCCAGCAGTGAGGACAGGGGGCGCCCTGGGGAGCTGTTTTTT.